This T cell receptor beta chain was recovered during a study of T cells after yellow fever vaccination. Study outcomes and limitations: From the bulk population, abundant clonotypes could contaminate and appear within FACS-sorted repertoires.

Germline V gene sequence: CDR1 KGHDR, CDR2 SFDVKD. The J segment lost 8 bases and the V segment lost 2 bases, leaving 6 bases of the junction unmatched. The CDR3 extends over 15 amino acids. 5'RACE template switching generated TCR cDNA, adding a universal primer site and UMIs. MiXCR, applied by TCRdb to the 5' RACE reads, yields one record per CDR3 protein. This sample carries around 100,000 distinct CDR3 sequences, 8.4% of them seen once, and the ten largest clones take 25%. As regards this clonotype: Its antigen is not identified.

The TCR sequence derives from a man younger than 45 who received the YFV17D yellow fever vaccine. This specimen was CD8+ T cells sorted from PBMCs, taken 45 days after the yellow fever booster vaccination. The chain is built from TRBV24-1 and TRBJ2-1, with 9 bases matching TRBD1. This chain's CDR3 is CATSDYGTGRYEQFF. The DNA of the CDR3 is TGTGCCACCAGTGATTACGGGACAGGGCGCTATGAGCAGTTCTTC.